This TCR beta chain was obtained from a study of vaccination effects on CD4 cells after COVID-19. On this clone: Antigen specificity is unknown.

Measured with immunoSEQ multiplex PCR; TCRdb has only the in-frame clones, and not every one. The table records approximately 23,000 clones, approximately 70% of them present only once. CDR1 is MNHEY, CDR2 SVGEGT, per germline. Trimming took 5 bases from V and 3 from J; bases not matched to a gene: 3. This CDR3 is 15 amino acids long. Before sequencing, viral peptide pools were used by the ViraFEST assay to expand antigen-specific CD4+ T cells. Once cultured for 10 to 11 days, the cells underwent separation to obtain CD4+ T cells. No vaccinee had earlier SARS-CoV-2 infection, and nucleocapsid antibodies were negative.

The input for sequencing was CD4+ T cells from PBMCs cultured with HCoV-NL63 spike peptides, taken before COVID-19 vaccination. The chain is built from TRBV6-2 or TRBV6-3 and TRBJ2-3; 12 nucleotides match TRBD2. The clonotype originates from a human donor who received a COVID-19 vaccine. The CDR3 sequence is CASSRLAGETDTQYF. CDR3 DNA sequence: TGTGCCAGCAGTCGACTAGCGGGAGAGACAGATACGCAGTATTTT.